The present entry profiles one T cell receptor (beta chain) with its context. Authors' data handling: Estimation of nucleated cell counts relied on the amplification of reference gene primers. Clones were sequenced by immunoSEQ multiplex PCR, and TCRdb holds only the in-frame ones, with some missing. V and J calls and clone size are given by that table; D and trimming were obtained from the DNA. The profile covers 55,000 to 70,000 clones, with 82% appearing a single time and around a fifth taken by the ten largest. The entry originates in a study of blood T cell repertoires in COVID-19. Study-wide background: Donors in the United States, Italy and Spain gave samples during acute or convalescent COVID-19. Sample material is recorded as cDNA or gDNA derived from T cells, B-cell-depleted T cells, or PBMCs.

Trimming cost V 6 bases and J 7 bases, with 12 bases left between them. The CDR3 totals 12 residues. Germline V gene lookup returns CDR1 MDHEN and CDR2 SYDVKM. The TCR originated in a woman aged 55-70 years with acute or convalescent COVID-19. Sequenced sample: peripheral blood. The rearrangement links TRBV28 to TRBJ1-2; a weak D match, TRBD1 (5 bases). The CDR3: CASRDSSLGYTF. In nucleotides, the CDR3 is TGTGCCAGCAGAGACAGCTCCCTTGGCTACACCTTC.